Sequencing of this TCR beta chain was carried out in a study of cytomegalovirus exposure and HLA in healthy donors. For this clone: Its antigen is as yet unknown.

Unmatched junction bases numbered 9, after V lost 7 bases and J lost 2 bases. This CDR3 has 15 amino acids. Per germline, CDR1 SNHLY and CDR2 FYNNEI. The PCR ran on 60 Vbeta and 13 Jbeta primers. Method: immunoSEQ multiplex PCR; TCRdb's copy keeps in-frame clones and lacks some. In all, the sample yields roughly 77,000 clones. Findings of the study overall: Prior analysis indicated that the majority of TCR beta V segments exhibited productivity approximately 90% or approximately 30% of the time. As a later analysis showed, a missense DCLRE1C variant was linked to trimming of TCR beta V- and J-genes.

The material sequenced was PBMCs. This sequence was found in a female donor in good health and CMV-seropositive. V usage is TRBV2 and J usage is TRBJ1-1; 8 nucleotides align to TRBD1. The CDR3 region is CASNQLQGVNTEAFF. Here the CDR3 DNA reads TGTGCCAGCAACCAACTACAGGGGGTCAACACTGAAGCTTTCTTT.